This TCR beta chain is drawn from a study of CD8 T cells in ankylosing spondylitis. As for this clonotype: What it binds is not known.

The study's findings and limits: Earlier literature documents some of the motif variants in reactive arthritis synovial fluid and blood. Apparently characteristic of ankylosing spondylitis blood was a TCR beta motif (fewer than 10 highly homologous variants). Reports say disease-linked clones showed up significantly more in matched ankylosing spondylitis synovial fluid. Peripheral blood samples showed relatively rare disease-linked clones, and these clones were CD8+.

Between the trimmed V and J ends, which lost 4 bases and 2 bases, there was a span of 12 bases. This CDR3 has 16 amino acids. Germline V lookup: CDR1 SEHNR, CDR2 FQNEAQ (reference sequence). 5'-RACE, quantitative and with molecular barcodes, yielded the TCR beta libraries. One entry per CDR3 protein results from TCRdb running MiXCR on the 5' RACE reads. This sample has over 400,000 distinct CDR3 sequences, with roughly 26% found just once. The sequencing input was blood, either unsorted or a sorted T cell fraction (not recorded which). The clonotype was recovered from a male donor with ankylosing spondylitis. V and J are TRBV7-9 and TRBJ2-6; D not certain. The CDR3 bases are TGTGCCAGCAGCTCGACCAGTCCTGCTGGGGCCAACGTCCTGACTTTC. As protein: CASSSTSPAGANVLTF.